The 10 T cell receptor beta chains given below trace back to one sample, sequenced in a study of blood T cell repertoires in COVID-19. TCRdb's table, derived via immunoSEQ multiplex PCR, lists solely in-frame clones and lacks some. The sample holds about 200,000 clones, over 75% seen once. Sequences were obtained from peripheral blood. These receptors all stem from a man aged 45 to 65 with COVID-19, enrolled during active disease.

The chain joins TRBV25-1 to TRBJ2-7, with D hard to call. The germline V gene has CDR1 MGHDK and CDR2 SYGVNS. V dropped 5 bases and J dropped 3 bases, with 11 bases sitting between them. This CDR3 spans 13 amino acids. The CDR3 DNA is TGTGCCAGCAGTATGGCCAGTCTCTACGAGCAGTACTTC. Protein product: CASSMASLYEQYF.

The chain uses TRBV30 and TRBJ2-5, with 15 bases lining up with TRBD2. This CDR3 contains 16 residues. The V segment lost 5 bases and the J segment 3 bases; nucleotides outside the gene matches: 7. From germline, CDR1 is GTSNPN and CDR2 SVGIG (reference sequence). Here the CDR3 reads CAWSTGTSGGKETQYF. For the CDR3, the DNA is TGTGCCTGGTCAACCGGGACTAGCGGGGGGAAAGAGACCCAGTACTTC.

The V call is TRBV30, the J call TRBJ2-4, with D perhaps TRBD1 (6 bases). The length of the CDR3 is 11 residues. Germline V gene data show CDR1 as GTSNPN and CDR2 as SVGIG (reference sequence). Between the trimmed V and J ends, which lost 4 bases and 8 bases, there was a span of 9 bases. The CDR3 spells CAWTPGDIQYF. The CDR3 region has the DNA TGTGCCTGGACGCCAGGGGACATTCAGTACTTC.

This chain connects TRBV4-3 to TRBJ2-1; 7 bases match TRBD1. Trimming at V came to 3 bases and at J to 3 bases, leaving 5 bases not matched to a gene. Germline V CDR1 and CDR2: LGHNA, YSLEER. The CDR3 extends over 15 amino acids. The CDR3 DNA reads as TGCGCCAGCAGCCAGAGGACAGGAGACTACAATGAGCAGTTCTTC. This gives the protein CASSQRTGDYNEQFF.

This CDR3 reads CASSQGAGSYEQYF. DNA for the CDR3: TGTGCCAGCAGCCAGGGGGCGGGCTCCTACGAGCAGTACTTC. The genes are TRBV7-6 and TRBJ2-7; TRBD1 agrees at 8 bases. This CDR3 is 14 amino acids long. CDR1 SGHVS and CDR2 FNYEAQ come from the germline V gene. J lost 0 bases, V lost 5 bases, and 3 bases had no gene match.

This chain joins TRBV19 and TRBJ1-4, with 7 bases aligning to TRBD1. Germline-derived CDR1 and CDR2 are LNHDA and SQIVND (reference sequence). The trim removed 7 bases at V and 4 bases at J, leaving 9 bases unmatched. This CDR3 comprises 15 residues. The CDR3 loop reads CASTTSYRGNEKLFF. The CDR3 DNA is TGTGCCAGTACCACCTCTTACAGGGGTAATGAAAAACTGTTTTTT. The full variable domain, with the rest looked up from reference TRBV19 and TRBJ1-4, is DGGITQSPKYLFRKEGQNVTLSCEQNLNHDAMYWYRQDPGQGLRLIYYSQIVNDFQKGDIAEGYSVSREKKESFPLTVTSAQKNPTAFYLCASTTSYRGNEKLFFGSGTQLSVL.

The rearrangement links TRBV6-2 or TRBV6-3 to TRBJ2-2; TRBD1 might be the D (6 bases). V was trimmed by 4 bases and J by 5 bases, leaving 14 bases between them. Germline V gives CDR1 MNHEY, CDR2 SVGEGT. This CDR3 has 15 residues. CDR3 in DNA: TGTGCCAGCAGTTTTGGGACACACAGGACCGGGGAGCTGTTTTTT. It yields the protein CASSFGTHRTGELFF.

The gene calls are TRBV5-6 and TRBJ2-1; 12 bases are shared with TRBD2. After removal of 7 bases from V and 3 bases from J, the junction contained 5 bases not matched to a gene. The CDR3 consists of 15 residues. Per germline, CDR1 SGHDT and CDR2 YYEEEE. The CDR3 is CASLPGLAGYNEQFF. CDR3 nucleotides: TGTGCCAGCCTACCGGGACTAGCGGGCTACAATGAGCAGTTCTTC.

This clone was seen only once. The rearrangement links TRBV4-1 to TRBJ1-1, with TRBD1 matching over 7 bases. Looked up from germline, CDR1 is MGHRA and CDR2 is YSYEKL. V was pared by 2 bases and J by 13 bases, with 16 bases of the junction left unmatched. This CDR3 comprises 15 residues. The CDR3 nucleotides read TGCGCCAGCAGCCAACTACTCCGGGACAGTAAGGATAATTTCTTT. Translating gives CASSQLLRDSKDNFF.

This rearrangement joins TRBV18 to TRBJ1-1, with D maybe TRBD1 (5 bases). The germline V and J ends were trimmed by 0 bases and 4 bases, with 12 bases remaining between them. The CDR3 runs to 15 residues. Germline V CDR1 and CDR2: KGHSH, LQKENI. This CDR3 is CASSPPGGVGTEAFF. In DNA, the CDR3 is TGTGCCAGCTCACCACCTGGGGGGGTTGGCACTGAAGCTTTCTTT.